This T cell receptor (beta chain) was found in a study of shared clonotypes between healthy human individuals. In the study overall: The donors, a couple of women and a few men, were aged 18 to 49. The study used three CD4 naive, three CD4 memory, two CD8 naive and one CD8 memory plate per donor. Study results and limitations: Memory subsets had estimated richness that was generally smaller than that of naive subsets.

Splitting of CD4+ cells produced CD45RA+ naive and CD45RA-negative memory subsets. Germline V CDR1 and CDR2: LGHNA, YNFKEQ. Deletions cut 2 bases from V and 7 bases from J, with 20 bases between. This CDR3 has 17 amino acids. Clones were read by immunoSEQ multiplex PCR, and TCRdb kept only the in-frame ones, dropping some. The sample includes 2.3 million or so clones, 80% to 95% of them seen just once. Remarks on this clone: Its antigen is as yet unknown.

The origin of this receptor is a man aged 18 to 29 in good health. Some clones in this sample may be carry-over from other donors' samples. The sample consisted of naive CD4+ T cells from PBMCs. The subset here: CD45RA+ positively selected. This chain joins TRBV4-2 and TRBJ2-2; D may be TRBD1 (6 bases). The CDR3 DNA reads as TGTGCCAGCAGCCAAAAGGCTCGGCAGGGGCCTATCGGGGAGCTGTTTTTT. This translates into CASSQKARQGPIGELFF.